These 9 T cell receptor beta chains came from one sample sequenced in a study of T-cell reconstitution after alpha-beta-depleted transplantation in children. Unique molecular identifiers featured in how the TCRbeta library was prepared. TCRdb processed the PCR reads anew with MiXCR; each CDR3 protein has one entry. This table has about 600,000 distinct CDR3 sequences, about an eighth appearing once. Specimen: PBMCs, mostly from graft donor cells, collected 360 days after TCRalphabeta/CD19-depleted stem cell transplant. The receptors were sampled from a male patient younger than 18 who had a stem cell transplant for acute myeloid leukemia, so the T cells may come from the graft donor.

This clonotype was found a few times. The chain employs TRBV20-1 and TRBJ2-1, with 9 bases lining up with TRBD2. Germline lookup yields CDR1 DFQATT and CDR2 SNEGSKA (reference sequence). The V segment lost 1 base and the J segment 5 bases; nucleotides outside the gene matches: 3. This CDR3 contains 14 residues. CDR3 residues: CSARGSGSNNEQFF. The DNA of the CDR3 is TGCAGTGCTAGAGGTAGCGGGAGTAACAATGAGCAGTTCTTC.

This clonotype appeared a few times. V is TRBV7-2 and J is TRBJ2-1; 8 nucleotides align to TRBD1. The CDR3 contains 12 residues. CDR1 and CDR2 (germline): SGHTA, FQGNSA. J was trimmed by 12 bases and V by 5 bases; bases with no gene match: 6. Here the CDR3 DNA reads TGTGCCAGCAGCGGAGGGACAGGTAGGCAGTTCTTC. Amino acids: CASSGGTGRQFF.

The rearrangement joins TRBV14 to TRBJ2-1; D not resolved. The CDR3 is made up of 15 amino acids. Trimming shortened V by 4 bases and J by 0 bases, and 10 bases separated the two germline ends. Germline V gene data show CDR1 as SGHDN and CDR2 as FVKESK. CDR3 region: CASSPFPSSYNEQFF. DNA for the CDR3: TGTGCCAGCAGCCCCTTTCCGAGCTCCTACAATGAGCAGTTCTTC.

The rearrangement uses TRBV7-2 and TRBJ2-7; 7 nucleotides line up with TRBD2. Germline CDR1 is SGHTA and CDR2 is FQGNSA. Trimming took 3 bases from V and 7 from J; bases not matched to a gene: 6. There are 13 residues in the CDR3. The CDR3: CASSLGGVLEQYF. The CDR3 nucleotides read TGTGCCAGCAGCTTGGGAGGGGTGCTGGAGCAGTACTTC.

This clonotype was observed at least ten times. The V gene is TRBV29-1, the J gene TRBJ2-1; D gene ambiguous. The CDR3 is 12 residues long. V was shortened by 7 bases and J by 4 bases, with 11 bases between the two germline ends. CDR1 and CDR2 from the germline V gene are SQVTM and ANQGSEA. Here the CDR3 DNA reads TGCAGCGCCAGAACCGGGTACAATGAGCAGTTCTTC. Protein: CSARTGYNEQFF.

V usage is TRBV29-1 and J usage is TRBJ1-4; D unclear. Germline V CDR1 and CDR2: SQVTM, ANQGSEA. This CDR3 is 12 amino acids long. V was cut by 2 bases and J by 4 bases, with 5 bases left in between. The CDR3 nucleotides are TGCAGCGTTGAACTAGTTAATGAAAAACTGTTTTTT. It yields the protein CSVELVNEKLFF.

As DNA, the CDR3 is TGTGCCAGCAAAGCCCGAGGGGAACCCCTCTCTGGGGCCAACGTCCTGACTTTC. The encoded protein is CASKARGEPLSGANVLTF. This rearrangement joins TRBV27 to TRBJ2-6, with D possibly being TRBD1 or TRBD2 (5 bases each). Germline V CDR1 and CDR2: MNHEY, SMNVEV (reference sequence). The germline V and J ends were trimmed by 7 bases and 0 bases, with 19 bases remaining between them. CDR3 length: 18 residues.

V gene TRBV7-2 combines with J gene TRBJ2-7; no firm D call. V was cut by 0 bases and J by 2 bases, with 8 bases left in between. This CDR3 has 14 residues. Germline V gene sequence: CDR1 SGHTA, CDR2 FQGNSA. CDR3 DNA: TGTGCCAGCAGCTTAGCGGTCAGACCCTACGAGCAGTACTTC. The encoded protein is CASSLAVRPYEQYF.

The CDR3 bases are TGTGCCAGCAGTTTCAGGGCAGCTCCTACGGAGCAGTACTTC. As protein: CASSFRAAPTEQYF. The chain uses TRBV27 and TRBJ2-7; a weak D match, TRBD1 (5 bases). Germline loops: CDR1 MNHEY, CDR2 SMNVEV (reference sequence). The CDR3 has 14 amino acids. V lost 3 bases, J lost 7 bases, and 16 bases lay in between.